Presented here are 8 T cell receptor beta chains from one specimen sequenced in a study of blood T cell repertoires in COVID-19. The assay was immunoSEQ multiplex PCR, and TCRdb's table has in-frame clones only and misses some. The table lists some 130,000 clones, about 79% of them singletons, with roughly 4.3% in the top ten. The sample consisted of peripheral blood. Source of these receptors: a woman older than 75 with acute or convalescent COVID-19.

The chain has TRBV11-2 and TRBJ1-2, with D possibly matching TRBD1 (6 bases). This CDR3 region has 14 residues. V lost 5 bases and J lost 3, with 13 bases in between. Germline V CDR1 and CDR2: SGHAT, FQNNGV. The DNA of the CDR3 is TGTGCCAGCAGCCCGATACAGGGTTACTATGGCTACACCTTC. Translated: CASSPIQGYYGYTF.

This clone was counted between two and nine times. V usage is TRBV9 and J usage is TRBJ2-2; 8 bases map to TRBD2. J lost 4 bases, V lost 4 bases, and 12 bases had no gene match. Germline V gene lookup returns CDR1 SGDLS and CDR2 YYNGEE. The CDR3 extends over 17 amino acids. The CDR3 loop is CASSPRGVAGSTGELFF. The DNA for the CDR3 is TGTGCCAGCAGCCCCCGGGGGGTAGCGGGAAGCACCGGGGAGCTGTTTTTT.

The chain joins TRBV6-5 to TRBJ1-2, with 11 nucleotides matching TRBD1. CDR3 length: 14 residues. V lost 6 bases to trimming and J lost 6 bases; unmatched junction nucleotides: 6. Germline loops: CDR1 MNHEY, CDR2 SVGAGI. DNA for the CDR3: TGTGCCAGCAGGCGGACAGGGGGCGCAGATGGCTACACCTTC. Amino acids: CASRRTGGADGYTF.

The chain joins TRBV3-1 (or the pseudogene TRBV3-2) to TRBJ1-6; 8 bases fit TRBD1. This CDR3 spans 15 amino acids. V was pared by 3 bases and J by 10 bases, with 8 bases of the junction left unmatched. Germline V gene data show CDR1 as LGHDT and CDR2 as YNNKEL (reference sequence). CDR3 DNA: TGTGCCAGCAGCCACGGTCGGACAGGGCAATCACCCCTCCACTTT. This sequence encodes CASSHGRTGQSPLHF.

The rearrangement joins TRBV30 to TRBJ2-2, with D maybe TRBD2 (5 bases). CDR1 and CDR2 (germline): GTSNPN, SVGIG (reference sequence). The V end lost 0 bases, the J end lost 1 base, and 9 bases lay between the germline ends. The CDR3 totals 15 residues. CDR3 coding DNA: TGTGCCTGGAGTGTGGGAGTGAGGAACACCGGGGAGCTGTTTTTT. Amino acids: CAWSVGVRNTGELFF.

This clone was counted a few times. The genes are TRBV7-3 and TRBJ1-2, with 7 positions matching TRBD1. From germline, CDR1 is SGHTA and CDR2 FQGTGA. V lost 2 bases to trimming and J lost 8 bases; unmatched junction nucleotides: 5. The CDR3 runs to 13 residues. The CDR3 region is CASSLGDRLGYTF. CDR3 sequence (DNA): TGTGCCAGCAGCTTAGGGGACAGACTAGGCTACACCTTC.

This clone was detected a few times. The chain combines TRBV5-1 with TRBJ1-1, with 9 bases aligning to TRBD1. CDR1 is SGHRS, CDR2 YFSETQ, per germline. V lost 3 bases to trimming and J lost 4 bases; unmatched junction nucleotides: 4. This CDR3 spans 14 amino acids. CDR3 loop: CASSSTGGTTEAFF. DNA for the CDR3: TGCGCCAGCAGCTCGACAGGGGGGACCACTGAAGCTTTCTTT.

The CDR3 is CASSYSSQGVREQYF. As DNA, the CDR3 is TGTGCCAGCAGTTACTCGTCGCAGGGTGTTCGCGAGCAGTACTTC. The chain recombines TRBV6-5 with TRBJ2-7; the D gene is possibly TRBD1 (5 bases). CDR3 length: 15 residues. In germline, CDR1 is MNHEY, CDR2 SVGAGI. Trimming cost V 0 bases and J 6 bases, with 15 bases left between them.